This is a list of T cell receptor beta chains from one sample in a study of identical twins. TCRdb redid the calling of the 5' RACE reads with MiXCR, one entry per CDR3 protein. The table records 1.5 million to 2 million distinct CDR3 sequences, about 30% of them present only once. Sequenced material: cord blood. These receptor sequences come from a newborn girl in good health. CDR3s include the opening cysteine and the closing phenylalanine or tryptophan. The D gene is left open where the match is weak. Clone size is stated in some rows and not others, as once, few, many or a class when expanded.

v_gene	j_gene	d_gene	abundance	CDR3aa	CDR3nt
TRBV12-3/TRBV12-4	TRBJ1-5	.	.	CASGGGAGNQPQHF	TGTGCCAGCGGGGGGGGCGCCGGCAATCAGCCCCAGCATTTT
TRBV5-1	TRBJ2-3	TRBD2	many	CASSLRLAGITDTQYF	TGCGCCAGCAGCTTGAGGCTAGCGGGGATCACAGATACGCAGTATTTT
TRBV28	TRBJ2-1	TRBD2	.	CASSFKGLAYNEQFF	TGTGCCAGCAGTTTTAAGGGACTAGCCTACAATGAGCAGTTCTTC
TRBV20-1	TRBJ1-5	.	.	CSPSRQYSNQPQHF	TGCAGTCCTTCACGACAGTATAGCAATCAGCCCCAGCATTTT
TRBV3-1	TRBJ2-3	TRBD2	.	CASSQEGLAGGLTDTQYF	TGTGCCAGCAGCCAAGAAGGACTAGCGGGGGGGCTCACAGATACGCAGTATTTT
TRBV27	TRBJ2-7	.	many	CASRLRSTSSYEQYF	TGTGCCAGCAGGCTCCGATCGACTAGCTCCTACGAGCAGTACTTC
TRBV3-1	TRBJ2-3	.	many	CASSSYGETQYF	TGTGCCAGCAGCTCATATGGGGAGACGCAGTATTTT
TRBV25-1	TRBJ2-1	TRBD1	.	CASSEWGQGMHEQFF	TGTGCCAGCAGTGAATGGGGACAGGGAATGCATGAGCAGTTCTTC
TRBV6-2/TRBV6-3	TRBJ2-1	.	.	CASSYPSEGSQFF	TGTGCCAGCAGTTACCCCAGTGAAGGGAGCCAGTTCTTC
TRBV7-9	TRBJ2-4	.	.	CASSPTPLAKNIQYF	TGTGCCAGCAGCCCTACGCCTCTAGCCAAAAACATTCAGTACTTC
TRBV2	TRBJ2-7	TRBD2	many	CATRTSYEQYF	TGTGCCACAAGGACTAGCTACGAGCAGTACTTC
TRBV27	TRBJ1-2	.	.	CASSLIGGGHGYTF	TGTGCCAGCAGTTTAATCGGCGGGGGTCATGGCTACACCTTC
TRBV13	TRBJ1-5	.	.	CTSSVKGRNQPQHF	TGTACCAGCAGCGTGAAGGGGCGGAATCAGCCCCAGCATTTT
TRBV2	TRBJ2-7	TRBD1	few	CASSLGGSISYEQYF	TGTGCCAGCAGTTTAGGGGGCTCGATCTCCTACGAGCAGTACTTC
TRBV20-1	TRBJ2-1	.	.	CSARDLGPPAREQFF	TGCAGTGCTAGAGATCTTGGGCCCCCCGCGCGGGAGCAGTTCTTC
TRBV6-1	TRBJ1-5	TRBD1	.	CAKGTATVSQPQHF	TGTGCCAAAGGGACAGCTACCGTCAGCCAGCCCCAGCATTTT
TRBV20-1	TRBJ2-1	.	.	CSARFPSFRVDEQFF	TGCAGTGCTAGATTCCCTAGCTTTAGGGTCGATGAGCAGTTCTTC
TRBV20-1	TRBJ2-1	TRBD2	many	CSARSGRTNNEQFF	TGCAGTGCTAGGAGCGGGAGGACCAACAATGAGCAGTTCTTC
TRBV27	TRBJ1-1	.	.	CASSHLGKNTEAFF	TGTGCCAGCAGCCACCTGGGGAAAAACACTGAAGCTTTCTTT
TRBV7-2	TRBJ2-1	TRBD2	.	CASSLGIRLAGRYNEQFF	TGTGCCAGCAGCTTAGGGATTCGGCTAGCGGGGAGATACAATGAGCAGTTCTTC
TRBV10-3	TRBJ1-1	.	few	CAISESRGGTEAFF	TGTGCCATCAGTGAGTCGCGGGGGGGGACTGAAGCTTTCTTT
TRBV28	TRBJ2-3	.	few	CASTRRYTQYF	TGTGCCAGCACCCGGAGATATACGCAGTATTTT